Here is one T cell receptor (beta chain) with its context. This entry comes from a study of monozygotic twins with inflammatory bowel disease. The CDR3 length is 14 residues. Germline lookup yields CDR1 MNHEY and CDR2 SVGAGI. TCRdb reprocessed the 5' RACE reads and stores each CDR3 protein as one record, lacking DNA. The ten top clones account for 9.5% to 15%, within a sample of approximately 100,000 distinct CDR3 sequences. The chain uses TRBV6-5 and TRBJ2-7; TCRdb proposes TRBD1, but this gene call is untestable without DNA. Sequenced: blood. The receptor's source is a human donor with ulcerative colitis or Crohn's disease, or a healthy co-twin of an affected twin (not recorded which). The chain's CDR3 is CASSYFGQGYEQYF.